This TCR beta chain was sequenced for a study of T cells in Graves' hyperthyroidism and ophthalmopathy. With a duration under 2 months, the hyperthyroidism was newly diagnosed in patients aged 18 to 65. Each diagnosis was grounded in clinical symptoms, serum thyroxine and TRAb, thyroid ultrasound, and orbital computed tomography. There are many counts of this clonotype. Using RNA transcripts as the source, TCR beta CDR3 regions were amplified. Initially, a first-round RT-PCR of the TCR CDR3 employed the HTBI primer set. Each CDR3 protein is one row after TCRdb ran MiXCR on the multiplex PCR reads. Among around 280,000 distinct CDR3 sequences, roughly an eighth were seen once, and the ten largest hold approximately 7.9%. The sample taken for sequencing was blood. The sequence came from a woman aged 40-49 years with Graves' hyperthyroidism.

The CDR3 loop is CASSDWGAGEPGTDTQYF. Written as DNA, the CDR3 is TGTGCCAGCAGTGACTGGGGAGCGGGAGAGCCTGGCACAGATACGCAGTATTTT. The chain links TRBV12-3 or TRBV12-4 to TRBJ2-3; TRBD2 agrees at 8 bases. The CDR3 has 18 amino acids. With 5 bases clipped from V and 1 base from J, the junction kept 14 bases outside the gene matches.